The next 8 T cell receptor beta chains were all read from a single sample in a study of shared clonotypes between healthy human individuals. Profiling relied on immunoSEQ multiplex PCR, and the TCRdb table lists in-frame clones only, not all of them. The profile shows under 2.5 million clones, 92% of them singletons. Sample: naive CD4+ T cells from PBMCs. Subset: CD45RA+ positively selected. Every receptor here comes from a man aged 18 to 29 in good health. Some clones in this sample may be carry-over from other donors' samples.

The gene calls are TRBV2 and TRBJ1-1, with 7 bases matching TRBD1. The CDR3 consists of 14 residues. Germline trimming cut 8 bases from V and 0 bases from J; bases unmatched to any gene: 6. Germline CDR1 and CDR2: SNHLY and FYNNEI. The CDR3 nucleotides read TGTGCCAGCGGTGGGGACAGAATGAACACTGAAGCTTTCTTT. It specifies CASGGDRMNTEAFF.

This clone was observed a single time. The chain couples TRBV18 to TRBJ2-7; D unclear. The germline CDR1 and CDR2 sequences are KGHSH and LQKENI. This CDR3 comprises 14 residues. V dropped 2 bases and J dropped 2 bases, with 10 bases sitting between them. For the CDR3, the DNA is TGTGCCAGCTCACCATCGGACCCCGCCTACGAGCAGTACTTC. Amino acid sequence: CASSPSDPAYEQYF.

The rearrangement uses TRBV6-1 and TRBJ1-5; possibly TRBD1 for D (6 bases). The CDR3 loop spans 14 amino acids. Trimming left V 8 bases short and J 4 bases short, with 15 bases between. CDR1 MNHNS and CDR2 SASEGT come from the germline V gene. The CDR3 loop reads CASQGSGANQPQHF. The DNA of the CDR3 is TGTGCCAGCCAAGGGTCAGGGGCGAATCAGCCCCAGCATTTT.

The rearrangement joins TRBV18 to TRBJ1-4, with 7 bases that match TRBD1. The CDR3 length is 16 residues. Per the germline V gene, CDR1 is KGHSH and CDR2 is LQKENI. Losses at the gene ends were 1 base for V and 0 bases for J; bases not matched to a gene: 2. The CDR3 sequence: CASSPLDRATNEKLFF. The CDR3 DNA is TGTGCCAGCTCACCACTTGACAGGGCAACTAATGAAAAACTGTTTTTT.

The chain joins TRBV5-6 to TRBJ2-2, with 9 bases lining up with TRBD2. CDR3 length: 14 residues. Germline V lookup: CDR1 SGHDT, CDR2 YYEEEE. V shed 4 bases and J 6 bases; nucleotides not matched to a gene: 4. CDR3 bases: TGTGCCAGCAGCCGGGGACTAGCCTCCGGGGAGCTGTTTTTT. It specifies CASSRGLASGELFF.

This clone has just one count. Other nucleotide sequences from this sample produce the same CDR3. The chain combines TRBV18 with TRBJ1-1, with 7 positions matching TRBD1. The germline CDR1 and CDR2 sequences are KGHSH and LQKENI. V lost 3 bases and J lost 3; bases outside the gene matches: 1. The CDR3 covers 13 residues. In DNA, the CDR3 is TGTGCCAGCTCACCTGGGACAGACACTGAAGCTTTCTTT. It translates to CASSPGTDTEAFF.

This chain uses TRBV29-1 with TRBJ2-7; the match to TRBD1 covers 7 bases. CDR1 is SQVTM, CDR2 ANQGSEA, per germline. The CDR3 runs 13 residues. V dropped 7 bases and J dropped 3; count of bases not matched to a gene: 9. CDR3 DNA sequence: TGCAGCGCCGTTAGGACAGGCAACTACGAGCAGTACTTC. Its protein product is CSAVRTGNYEQYF.

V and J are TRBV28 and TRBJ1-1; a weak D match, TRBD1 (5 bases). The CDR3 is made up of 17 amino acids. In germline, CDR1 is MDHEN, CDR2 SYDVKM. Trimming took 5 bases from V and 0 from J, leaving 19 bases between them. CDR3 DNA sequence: TGTGCCAGCAGTCCCGGTGGGGTGGGGGAATTGAACACTGAAGCTTTCTTT. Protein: CASSPGGVGELNTEAFF.